This is a list of T cell receptor beta chains from one sample in a study of identical twins. TCRdb processed the 5' RACE reads anew with MiXCR; each CDR3 protein has one entry. In the table there are 420,000 or so distinct CDR3 sequences, around a sixth of which are singletons. Sequences were obtained from naive T cells sorted from blood. The origin of the receptors is a man aged 45-65 years in good health. Each CDR3 is given with its conserved first and last residue. A D gene is named only where the DNA matches it firmly. For some rows the clone size is stated as once, few or many, or as a class when expanded; others skip it.

d_call: .
v_call: TRBV20-1
j_call: TRBJ1-4
clone_size: .
cdr3_nt: TGCAGTGCTAGAGATTACACAGGGACAACTAATGAAAAACTGTTTTTT
cdr3_aa: CSARDYTGTTNEKLFF

d_call: .
v_call: TRBV4-3
j_call: TRBJ1-6
clone_size: .
cdr3_nt: TGCGCCAGCAGCCAAGTCGCCCGGGGTTCACCCCTCCACTTT
cdr3_aa: CASSQVARGSPLHF

d_call: .
v_call: TRBV12-3/TRBV12-4
j_call: TRBJ1-1
clone_size: .
cdr3_nt: TGTGCCAGCAGTGCATACCAGCAGACTGAAGCTTTCTTT
cdr3_aa: CASSAYQQTEAFF

d_call: .
v_call: TRBV20-1
j_call: TRBJ2-3
clone_size: .
cdr3_nt: TGCAGTGCTAGAGCCGGACTAATCCAAGATACGCAGTATTTT
cdr3_aa: CSARAGLIQDTQYF

d_call: .
v_call: TRBV4-3
j_call: TRBJ1-5
clone_size: .
cdr3_nt: TGCGCCAGCAGCCAGGGATATACAGGGAACCAGCCCCAGCATTTT
cdr3_aa: CASSQGYTGNQPQHF

d_call: TRBD1
v_call: TRBV5-1
j_call: TRBJ1-2
clone_size: .
cdr3_nt: TGCGCCAGCAGCTTCACCGGGACAGGGGGATCTGGCTACACCTTC
cdr3_aa: CASSFTGTGGSGYTF

d_call: .
v_call: TRBV27
j_call: TRBJ2-7
clone_size: .
cdr3_nt: TGTGCCAGCGGACACCCGGCGGCCAGCTACGAGCAGTACTTC
cdr3_aa: CASGHPAASYEQYF

d_call: TRBD1
v_call: TRBV9
j_call: TRBJ2-5
clone_size: once
cdr3_nt: TGTGCCAGCAGCGCAACGGACAGGGCAAGTTGGGAGACCCAGTACTTC
cdr3_aa: CASSATDRASWETQYF

d_call: .
v_call: TRBV5-1
j_call: TRBJ2-2
clone_size: few
cdr3_nt: TGCGCCAGCAGCTTGGGGCACCCGAACACCGGGGAGCTGTTTTTT
cdr3_aa: CASSLGHPNTGELFF

d_call: .
v_call: TRBV29-1
j_call: TRBJ2-3
clone_size: many
cdr3_nt: TGCAGCGTTTATCTGGGGCCCAGGGATACGCAGTATTTT
cdr3_aa: CSVYLGPRDTQYF

d_call: .
v_call: TRBV4-3
j_call: TRBJ2-7
clone_size: many
cdr3_nt: TGCGCCAGCAGCCAAAAGCACTCTACCCCCTACGAGCAGTACTTC
cdr3_aa: CASSQKHSTPYEQYF

d_call: .
v_call: TRBV19
j_call: TRBJ1-1
clone_size: .
cdr3_nt: TGTGCCAGTAGTCAACTCGGCCAGGTTCGGGCGAACACTGAAGCTTTCTTT
cdr3_aa: CASSQLGQVRANTEAFF

d_call: .
v_call: TRBV20-1
j_call: TRBJ2-1
clone_size: many
cdr3_nt: TGCAGTGCTAGAGGCCCTGCCAATGAGCAGTTCTTC
cdr3_aa: CSARGPANEQFF